This T cell receptor beta chain stems from a study of T-cell reconstitution after alpha-beta-depleted transplantation in children. As for this clonotype: The antigen is unknown.

With 2 bases removed from V and 6 bases from J, the gap between germline ends came to 10 bases. CDR3 length: 14 residues. Germline values: CDR1 SGHNT, CDR2 YENEEA. Unique molecular identifiers were incorporated into the prepared TCRbeta library. A single record per CDR3 protein comes from TCRdb applying MiXCR to the PCR reads. The table has about 980,000 distinct CDR3 sequences, about 29% seen once; the top ten hold 28%. The study, taken as a whole, reports: It was reported that alpha-beta T cells came from several hundred expanded graft clones (about two months after transplant).

The TCR comes from a boy less than two years old who had a stem cell transplant for SCID, so the T cells may come from the graft donor. The sample here was PBMCs, mostly from graft donor cells, taken 360 days after TCRalphabeta/CD19-depleted stem cell transplant. V is TRBV11-3 and J is TRBJ2-2; D unclear. The CDR3 sequence: CASSLRQIPGELFF. Written as DNA, the CDR3 is TGTGCCAGCAGCTTAAGGCAGATTCCCGGGGAGCTGTTTTTT.